This TCR beta chain stems from a study of early stage breast cancer tumors. Study-level information: Seven or eight ER+/PR+/HER2- tumors were invasive ductal; a few were invasive lobular.

Tumor samples used roughly 17-55 mg of diced tissue. Study-level results: Blood repertoires resembled normal breast more than tumor. Most shared enriched TCRB sequences were commonly generated ones.

Using immunoSEQ multiplex PCR, the repertoire was profiled, and TCRdb retains in-frame clones only, with some absent. The data contain several thousand clones, around 60% of them singletons. The CDR3 has 15 residues. Germline lookup yields CDR1 ENHRY and CDR2 SYGVKD. Trimming left V 10 bases short and J 1 base short, with 16 bases between. To note about this clone: Its antigen is as yet unknown.

This TCR was recovered from a person in their 70s with breast cancer. Sequencing was performed on breast tumor tissue. V and J are TRBV10-3 and TRBJ2-2; possibly TRBD1 for D (5 bases). This CDR3 reads CASSRGSQNTGELFF. CDR3 in DNA: TGTGCCAGCTCAAGGGGTTCCCAGAACACCGGGGAGCTGTTTTTT.